The 21 T cell receptor beta chains listed next were all sequenced from one sample in a study of response to subunit inactivated influenza vaccine (dated by TCRdb to the late 2010s). Library generation was performed with RT-PCR. These reads were obtained on an Illumina HiSeq 2500. TCRdb itself trimmed the public reads at Q25 with fastp, ran MiXCR and retained productive beta chains. Each entry is one CDR3 protein sequence, shown with its most common DNA and genes. The sample table contains over 650,000 distinct CDR3 sequences; only one count was recorded for roughly 18% of them. Roughly 10% of the sample belongs to the ten largest clones. The sample consisted of PBMCs from blood, taken 4 to 6 days after vaccination. Receptors originate from a man aged 50 or older who received an inactivated influenza vaccine. Donor details come from another sample of the same person, matched by shared clones.

Many counts were recorded for this clonotype. V usage is TRBV10-3 and J usage is TRBJ2-3, with D perhaps matching TRBD2 (6 bases). V shed 10 bases and J shed 6 bases, with 14 bases lying between them. The CDR3 extends over 12 amino acids. Germline CDR1 is ENHRY and CDR2 is SYGVKD. CDR3 protein: CATTGVTDTQYF. In DNA, the CDR3 is TGTGCCACGACGGGGGTAACTGATACGCAGTATTTT.

The genes are TRBV21-1 and TRBJ2-5; TRBD2 is taken as the D call from the table, unchecked against the DNA. TRBV21-1 is annotated as a pseudogene. The CDR3 totals 16 residues. CDR3 loop: CASSIRLAASRETQYF. Written as DNA, the CDR3 is TGTGCCAGCAGCATCAGACTAGCGGCAAGTAGGGAGACCCAGTACTTC.

This clonotype has a count of ten or more. This chain joins TRBV20-1 and TRBJ1-1, with 8 bases that match TRBD1. The CDR3 contains 14 residues. The germline CDR1 and CDR2 sequences are DFQATT and SNEGSKA (reference sequence). Losses at the gene ends were 5 bases for V and 1 base for J; bases not matched to a gene: 6. CDR3 DNA: TGCAGTGCTCCGCAGGGGGCTTGGAACACTGAAGCTTTCTTT. Amino acid sequence: CSAPQGAWNTEAFF.

This clonotype was detected a few times. The gene calls are TRBV5-1 and TRBJ1-1; D possibly corresponds to TRBD1 (5 bases). This CDR3 is built from 12 residues. V was trimmed by 5 bases and J by 6 bases, leaving 11 bases between them. Germline CDR1 SGHRS, CDR2 YFSETQ. CDR3 nucleotides: TGCGCCAGCAGACGGGGGGTCGCTGAAGCTTTCTTT. It encodes CASRRGVAEAFF.

On this clonotype: A much more abundant neighbour one base away suggests this may be a read error. V usage is TRBV5-5 and J usage is TRBJ2-1; D is perhaps TRBD1 (5 bases). Germline CDR1 is SGHKS and CDR2 is YYEKEE (reference sequence). The CDR3 extends over 15 amino acids. V lost 2 bases, J lost 6 bases, and 15 bases lay in between. The CDR3 loop reads CASSFSKGLRNEQFF. CDR3 sequence (DNA): TGTGCCAGCAGCTTCTCCAAGGGGCTTCGCAATGAGCAGTTCTTC.

This clonotype turned up a few times. This chain joins TRBV11-2 and TRBJ2-3; tentative D call: TRBD1 (6 bases). The CDR3 runs 18 residues. The V end was cut by 4 bases, the J end by 5 bases, with 25 bases between. CDR1 is SGHAT and CDR2 is FQNNGV in the germline V gene. CDR3 protein: CASSYTPGRGTLGDTQYF. The CDR3 nucleotides are TGTGCCAGCAGCTACACACCAGGAAGGGGGACCCTCGGAGATACGCAGTATTTT. The variable domain in full, with the rest retrieved from reference TRBV11-2 and TRBJ2-3, is EAGVAQSPRYKIIEKRQSVAFWCNPISGHATLYWYQQILGQGPKLLIQFQNNGVVDDSQLPKDRFSAERLKGVDSTLKIQPAKLEDSAVYLCASSYTPGRGTLGDTQYFGPGTRLTVL.

This clonotype was picked up a small number of times. The V gene is TRBV6-1, the J gene TRBJ2-3; D ambiguous. Trimming removed 5 bases from V and 4 bases from J, with 13 bases in between. Per germline, CDR1 MNHNS and CDR2 SASEGT. This CDR3 comprises 14 residues. The CDR3 loop is CASSTARVADTQYF. The CDR3 region has the DNA TGTGCCAGCAGTACGGCTAGAGTGGCAGATACGCAGTATTTT.

This clonotype was detected only a few times. The chain uses TRBV9 and TRBJ2-3, with TRBD2 matching over 10 bases. The V gene end was trimmed by 3 bases and the J gene end by 4 bases; junction bases not matched to a gene: 8. CDR3 length: 16 amino acids. Germline CDR1 reads SGDLS; CDR2 reads YYNGEE. The CDR3 spells CASSATLAGVSDTQYF. CDR3 DNA: TGTGCCAGCAGCGCGACCCTAGCGGGAGTATCAGATACGCAGTATTTT. The variable domain in full, completed from reference TRBV9 and TRBJ2-3, reads DSGVTQTPKHLITATGQRVTLRCSPRSGDLSVYWYQQSLDQGLQFLIQYYNGEERAKGNILERFSAQQFPDLHSELNLSSLELGDSALYFCASSATLAGVSDTQYFGPGTRLTVL.

The chain carries TRBV20-1 and TRBJ2-2; no definite D call. This CDR3 is built from 12 residues. With 4 bases removed from V and 4 bases from J, the gap between germline ends came to 7 bases. The germline CDR1 and CDR2 sequences are DFQATT and SNEGSKA (reference sequence). Here the CDR3 DNA reads TGCAGTGCTACCCGGCCCACCGGGGAGCTGTTTTTT. Protein sequence: CSATRPTGELFF.

This chain joins TRBV12-3 or TRBV12-4 and TRBJ2-2; D call uncertain. The V end lost 8 bases, the J end lost 7 bases, and 14 bases lay between the germline ends. The CDR3 contains 13 residues. CDR3 sequence reads: CASRFSSGGELFF. CDR3 DNA: TGTGCCAGCCGATTCTCCTCCGGCGGGGAGCTGTTTTTT.

The V and J genes are TRBV7-9 and TRBJ2-1; either TRBD1 or TRBD2 may fit D (6 bases each). The CDR3 loop spans 14 amino acids. V gave up 5 bases and J gave up 6 bases, with 14 bases separating them. The germline gives CDR1 SEHNR, CDR2 FQNEAQ (reference sequence). The CDR3 spells CASSREGGLNEQFF. In DNA, the CDR3 is TGTGCCAGCAGCCGCGAGGGGGGCCTCAATGAGCAGTTCTTC.

V and J are TRBV9 and TRBJ2-6; D gene uncertain. This CDR3 contains 15 residues. CDR1 SGDLS and CDR2 YYNGEE come from the germline V gene. Trimming stripped 0 bases from V and 1 base from J, with 5 bases between. This CDR3 is CASSVGGSGANVLTF. The CDR3 DNA is TGTGCCAGCAGCGTAGGTGGGTCTGGGGCCAACGTCCTGACTTTC. The full variable domain, with the rest looked up from reference TRBV9 and TRBJ2-6, is DSGVTQTPKHLITATGQRVTLRCSPRSGDLSVYWYQQSLDQGLQFLIQYYNGEERAKGNILERFSAQQFPDLHSELNLSSLELGDSALYFCASSVGGSGANVLTFGAGSRLTVL.

CDR3 sequence reads: CASSLSGAGGYEQYF. As DNA, the CDR3 is TGTGCCAGCAGTTTATCGGGAGCAGGGGGATACGAGCAGTACTTC. The chain carries TRBV27 and TRBJ2-7; 7 bases are a match to TRBD1. The CDR3 is made up of 15 amino acids. V was pared by 0 bases and J by 4 bases, with 6 bases of the junction left unmatched. In germline, CDR1 is MNHEY, CDR2 SMNVEV (reference sequence).

The DNA for the CDR3 is TGCAGCGTTGTAGTGTCGGAGACCCAGTACTTC. Protein product: CSVVVSETQYF. This chain uses TRBV29-1 with TRBJ2-5; no clear D gene. Germline V gives CDR1 SQVTM, CDR2 ANQGSEA. Deletions cut 4 bases from V and 5 bases from J, with 8 bases between. The CDR3 contains 11 residues.

This rearrangement joins TRBV18 to TRBJ2-3; tentatively, D is TRBD1 (6 bases). V lost 6 bases and J 3 bases, leaving 13 bases between the germline ends. This CDR3 region has 14 residues. Germline values: CDR1 KGHSH, CDR2 LQKENI. The CDR3 DNA follows: TGTGCCAGCTCTCCAGGGGCGCGGACAGATACGCAGTATTTT. Translated: CASSPGARTDTQYF.

This clonotype came up a few times. The rearrangement joins TRBV5-1 to TRBJ2-2; D is ambiguous. The ends were cut back, 4 bases at V and 3 bases at J, with 10 bases in the middle. This CDR3 has 14 amino acids. Per germline, CDR1 SGHRS and CDR2 YFSETQ. This chain's CDR3 is CASSPRTYTGELFF. The CDR3 nucleotides are TGCGCCAGCAGCCCCCGGACGTACACCGGGGAGCTGTTTTTT.

The V gene is TRBV9, the J gene TRBJ2-1; D ambiguous. The length of the CDR3 is 15 residues. Per the germline V gene, CDR1 is SGDLS and CDR2 is YYNGEE. V lost 2 bases and J 0 bases, leaving 9 bases between the germline ends. The CDR3 sequence: CASSVLRSSYNEQFF. For the CDR3, the DNA is TGTGCCAGCAGCGTTTTGAGGAGCTCCTACAATGAGCAGTTCTTC.

The table lists this clonotype with a few counts. The chain uses TRBV10-3 and TRBJ2-1; 12 nucleotides match TRBD2. Germline CDR1 ENHRY, CDR2 SYGVKD. CDR3 length: 16 residues. V shed 2 bases, J shed 7 bases, and the junction held 6 bases outside the gene matches. As DNA, the CDR3 is TGTGCCATCAGTGAGCCGACTAGCGGGAGAAGAAATGAGCAGTTCTTC. Its translation: CAISEPTSGRRNEQFF.

This clonotype was observed a few times. The chain's CDR3 is CASRSGQGYEQYF. The CDR3, as DNA: TGTGCCAGCAGATCGGGACAGGGCTACGAGCAGTACTTC. The chain is built from TRBV12-3 or TRBV12-4 and TRBJ2-7; 9 bases agree with TRBD1. The CDR3 covers 13 residues. The V segment lost 6 bases and the J segment 3 bases; nucleotides outside the gene matches: 3.

This clonotype has only a few counts. The chain recombines TRBV12-3 or TRBV12-4 with TRBJ1-5, with D uncertain. The CDR3 is 14 residues long. Trimming removed 3 bases at V and 4 bases at J, with 10 bases between. The CDR3 loop reads CASSLLEQNQPQHF. CDR3 sequence (DNA): TGTGCCAGCAGTTTGTTGGAACAGAATCAGCCCCAGCATTTT.

This clonotype was seen a handful of times. The V and J genes are TRBV12-3 or TRBV12-4 and TRBJ1-2; 10 nucleotides agree with TRBD1. Trimming cost V 5 bases and J 8 bases; bases outside gene matches: 11. CDR3 length: 15 amino acids. DNA for the CDR3: TGTGCCAGCAGTGCTCGGGGGGACAGGGGTTACGGCTACACCTTC. Its translation is CASSARGDRGYGYTF.